The sequence of this T cell receptor beta chain was determined in a study of T cell changes during pregnancy in multiple sclerosis (dated by TCRdb to the late 2010s). About the full investigation: Changes in the T cell repertoire over the course of pregnancy were examined in this study in women with multiple sclerosis.

The junction shows trimming of 5 bases on V and 2 bases on J, plus 19 bases between the germline ends. CDR1 and CDR2, looked up from the germline V gene, are SGHVS and FQNEAQ. The CDR3 numbers 16 residues from cysteine through phenylalanine. Left in the record is the CDR3 DNA by itself, 48 bases read in frame from the first base. Concerning this clone itself: Its target antigen remains unknown. No base quality information exists; no much larger clone differs at one position.

Library prep was done by the immunoSEQ multiplex PCR assay. What TCRdb holds here is the immuneACCESS table cut down to in-frame rearrangements. Part of the clones is not present; checked against another copy, under half of the missing clones reflect an unresolved V gene, and the others are unexplained. For this sample there are fewer than 90,000 clones; over 85% appear just once. The ten largest make up around 1.4% of the sample. This sequence was found in a female donor in good health, enrolled as a control in a pregnancy study. Source: peripheral blood, taken in the third trimester of pregnancy. The chain joins TRBV7-8 to TRBJ2-7; confidence is insufficient to name the D gene. CDR3 sequence: CASSINRGLPAYEQYF. The sequenced DNA is TGTGCCAGCAGCATCAATCGAGGCCTACCAGCCTACGAGCAGTACTTC.